This T cell receptor beta chain was observed in a study of identical twins. General study findings and limits: Excess sharing between twins was weaker in beta out-of-frame sequences. Out-of-frame TCR alpha sharing observed in monozygotic twins exceeded model estimates. Twin pairs' shared out-of-frame alpha sequences were enriched in low generation probability.

This clonotype came up a few times. The antigen is unknown. A universal primer site was added by template switching, and unique molecular identifiers were carried by the cDNA. TCRdb independently ran MiXCR on the 5' RACE reads; one entry per CDR3 protein. The table records over 200,000 distinct CDR3 sequences, 10% of them present only once. Germline V gives CDR1 DFQATT, CDR2 SNEGSKA (reference sequence). This CDR3 comprises 13 residues. J lost 8 bases, V lost 5 bases, and 7 bases had no gene match. The sequence was collected from a man in his fifties or sixties in good health. The rearrangement uses TRBV20-1 and TRBJ2-1, with 9 bases fitting TRBD1. Sequenced material: memory T cells sorted from blood. The CDR3 DNA follows: TGCAGTGCTGAACTGGACAGGGGCTATGAGCAGTTCTTC. Translating gives CSAELDRGYEQFF.